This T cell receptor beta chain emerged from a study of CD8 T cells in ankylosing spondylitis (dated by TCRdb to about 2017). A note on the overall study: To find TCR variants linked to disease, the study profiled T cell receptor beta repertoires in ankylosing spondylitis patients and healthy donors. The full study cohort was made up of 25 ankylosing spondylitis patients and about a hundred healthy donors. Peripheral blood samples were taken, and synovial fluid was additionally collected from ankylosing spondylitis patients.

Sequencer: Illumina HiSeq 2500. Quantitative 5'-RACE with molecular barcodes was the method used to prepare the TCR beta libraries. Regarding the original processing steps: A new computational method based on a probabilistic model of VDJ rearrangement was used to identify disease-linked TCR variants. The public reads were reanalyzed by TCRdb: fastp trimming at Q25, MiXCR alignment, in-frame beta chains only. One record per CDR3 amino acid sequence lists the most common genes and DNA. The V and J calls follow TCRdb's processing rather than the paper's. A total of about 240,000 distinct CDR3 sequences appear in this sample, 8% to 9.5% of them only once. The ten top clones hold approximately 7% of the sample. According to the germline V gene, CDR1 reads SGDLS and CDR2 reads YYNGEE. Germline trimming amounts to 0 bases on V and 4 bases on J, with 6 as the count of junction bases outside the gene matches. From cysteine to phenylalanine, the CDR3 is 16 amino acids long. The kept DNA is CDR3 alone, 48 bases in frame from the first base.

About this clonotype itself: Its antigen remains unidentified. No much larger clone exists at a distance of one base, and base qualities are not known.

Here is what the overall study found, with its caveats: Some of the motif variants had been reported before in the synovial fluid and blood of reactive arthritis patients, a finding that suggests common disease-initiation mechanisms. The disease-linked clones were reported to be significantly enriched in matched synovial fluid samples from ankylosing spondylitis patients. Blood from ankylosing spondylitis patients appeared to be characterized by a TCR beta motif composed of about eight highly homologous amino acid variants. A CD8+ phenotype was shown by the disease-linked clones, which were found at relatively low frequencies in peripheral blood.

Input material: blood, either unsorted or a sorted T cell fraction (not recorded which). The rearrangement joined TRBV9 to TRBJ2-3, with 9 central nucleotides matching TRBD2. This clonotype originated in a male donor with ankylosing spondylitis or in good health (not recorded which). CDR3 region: CASSVGSSGSADTQYF. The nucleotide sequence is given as TGTGCCAGCAGCGTAGGGAGTAGCGGGAGTGCAGATACGCAGTATTTT.